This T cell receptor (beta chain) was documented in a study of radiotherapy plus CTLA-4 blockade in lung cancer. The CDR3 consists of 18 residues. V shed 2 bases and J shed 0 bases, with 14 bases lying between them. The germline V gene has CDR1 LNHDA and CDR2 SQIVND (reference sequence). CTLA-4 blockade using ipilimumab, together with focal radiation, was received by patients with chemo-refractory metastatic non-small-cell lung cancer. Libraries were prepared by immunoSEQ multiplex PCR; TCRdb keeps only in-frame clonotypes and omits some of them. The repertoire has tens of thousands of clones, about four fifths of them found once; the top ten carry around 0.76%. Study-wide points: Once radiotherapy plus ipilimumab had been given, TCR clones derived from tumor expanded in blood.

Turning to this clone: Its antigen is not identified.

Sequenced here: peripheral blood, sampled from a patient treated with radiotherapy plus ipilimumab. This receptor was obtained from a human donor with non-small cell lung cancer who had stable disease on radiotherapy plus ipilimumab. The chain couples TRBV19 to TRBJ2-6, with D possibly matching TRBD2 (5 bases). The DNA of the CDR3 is TGTGCCAGTAGTATAATTGGGAGAGGCCGCTCTGGGGCCAACGTCCTGACTTTC. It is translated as CASSIIGRGRSGANVLTF.